This T cell receptor (beta chain) was captured in a study of PD-1 blockade in classical Hodgkin lymphoma. All patients relapsed after autologous stem cell transplantation, and brentuximab vedotin exposure varied. Only in-frame clones appear in the TCRdb table, and some are missing; sequencing was by immunoSEQ multiplex PCR. The data show 42,000 or so clones, with around 86% seen just once and 5.5% held by the top ten. The CDR3 is 11 residues long. The V and J ends lost 5 bases and 4 bases respectively, with 5 bases between them. Germline CDR1 and CDR2: MDHEN and SYDVKM. Sequenced material: peripheral blood mononuclear cells (PBMCs), taken before the second cycle of nivolumab. The sequence was collected from a human donor with classical Hodgkin lymphoma. The V call is TRBV28, the J call TRBJ1-2; D uncertain. The CDR3 region has the DNA TGTGCCAGCAGTGTCGGCTATGGCTACACCTTC. It encodes CASSVGYGYTF.